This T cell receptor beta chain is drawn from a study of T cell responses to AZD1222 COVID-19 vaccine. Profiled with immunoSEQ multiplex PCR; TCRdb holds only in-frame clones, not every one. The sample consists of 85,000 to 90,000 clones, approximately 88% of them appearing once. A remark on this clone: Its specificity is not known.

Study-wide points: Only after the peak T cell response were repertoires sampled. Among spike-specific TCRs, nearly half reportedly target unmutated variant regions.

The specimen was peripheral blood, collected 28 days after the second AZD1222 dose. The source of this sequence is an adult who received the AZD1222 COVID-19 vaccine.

The CDR3 protein is CSVDLQGAYNEQFF. CDR3 nucleotide sequence: TGCAGCGTTGATTTGCAGGGAGCCTACAATGAGCAGTTCTTC. The V and J genes are TRBV29-1 and TRBJ2-1; D is possibly TRBD1 or TRBD2 (5 bases each). CDR3 size: 14 residues. The V and J ends lost 3 bases and 2 bases respectively, with 11 bases between them. CDR1 SQVTM and CDR2 ANQGSEA come from the germline V gene.